This TCR beta chain was sequenced in a study of early T cells in non-severe SARS-CoV-2 infection. V was shortened by 3 bases and J by 5 bases, with 12 bases between the two germline ends. The CDR3 loop spans 14 amino acids. Study-level findings and limits: A preference for anti-spike CD8 responses marked VDJdb matching, which missed private and CD4 specificities.

MiXCR was run by TCRdb on the 5' RACE reads, yielding one entry per CDR3 protein. There are about 64,000 distinct CDR3 sequences in the sample; around 4.7% occur only once, and just under 5% lies in the top ten. This clonotype was observed many times. Its antigen is undetermined. This chain uses TRBV12-3 or TRBV12-4 with TRBJ2-3, with no clear D. The material sequenced was whole blood. The receptor comes from an adult who was a healthcare worker with PCR-confirmed SARS-CoV-2 infection or an uninfected control (not recorded which). CDR3 DNA: TGTGCCAGCAGTTTGCAGGCGAGTGGAGATACGCAGTATTTT. It encodes CASSLQASGDTQYF.